The T cell receptor (beta chain) under discussion was sequenced for a study of T-cell reconstitution after alpha-beta-depleted transplantation in children. Study-level points and caveats: The authors attributed T-cell counts and diversity one year after transplant mostly to newly produced T cells. Several hundred graft clones that had expanded were reportedly the source of alpha-beta T cells about two months after transplant. After transplant, high TCRbeta diversity at day 60 in some patients arose from surviving recipient T cells and thymic progenitors.

Preparing the TCRbeta library involved the use of unique molecular identifiers. One entry per CDR3 protein results from TCRdb running MiXCR on the PCR reads. Found here are around 490,000 distinct CDR3 sequences, over 9.5% of them singletons; the top ten hold around 15%. There are many counts of this clonotype. The antigen remains unidentified. The CDR3 sequence is 12 residues long. CDR1 SQVTM and CDR2 ANQGSEA come from the germline V gene. V lost 7 bases to trimming and J lost 2 bases, with 11 bases between them. The sample in question was PBMCs, mostly from graft donor cells, obtained 180 days after TCRalphabeta/CD19-depleted stem cell transplant. The rearrangement joins TRBV29-1 to TRBJ1-1; D unclear. The TCR originated in a female patient aged 2-15 years who had a stem cell transplant for aplastic anemia, so the T cells may come from the graft donor. The CDR3 protein is CSGFELNTEAFF. CDR3 DNA: TGCAGCGGCTTTGAGCTTAACACTGAAGCTTTCTTT. The complete variable domain, with remaining parts taken from reference TRBV29-1 and TRBJ1-1, reads SAVISQKPSRDICQRGTSLTIQCQVDSQVTMMFWYRQQPGQSLTLIATANQGSEATYESGFVIDKFPISRPNLTFSTLTVSNMSPEDSSIYLCSGFELNTEAFFGQGTRLTVV.